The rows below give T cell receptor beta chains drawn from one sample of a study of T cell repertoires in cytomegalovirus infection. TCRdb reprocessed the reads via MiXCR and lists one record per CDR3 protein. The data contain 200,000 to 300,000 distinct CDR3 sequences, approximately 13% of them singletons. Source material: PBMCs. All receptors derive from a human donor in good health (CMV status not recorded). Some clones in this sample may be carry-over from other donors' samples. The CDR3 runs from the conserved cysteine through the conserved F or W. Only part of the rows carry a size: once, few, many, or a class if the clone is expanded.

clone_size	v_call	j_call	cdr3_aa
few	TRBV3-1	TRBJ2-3	CASSQAGVDTQYF
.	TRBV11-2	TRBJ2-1	CASSATSVGEQFF
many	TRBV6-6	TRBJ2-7	CASSYSEGPYEQYF
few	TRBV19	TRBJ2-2	CATTAGPNTGELFF
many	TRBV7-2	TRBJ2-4	CASSSGPGRRAKNIQYF
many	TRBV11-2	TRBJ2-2	CASSPPLGTGELFF
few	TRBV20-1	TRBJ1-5	CSASSGTSNQPQHF
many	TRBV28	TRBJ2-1	CASSLQGREGRGEQFF
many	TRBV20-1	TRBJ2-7	CSARPPRRLGNEQYF
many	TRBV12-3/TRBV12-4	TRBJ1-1	CASSLTEGRTEAFF
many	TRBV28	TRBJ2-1	CASNKDRVSYNEQFF
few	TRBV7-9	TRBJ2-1	CASSSGLAGNNEQFF
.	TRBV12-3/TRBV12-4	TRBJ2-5	CASSTSSGTGDGETQYF
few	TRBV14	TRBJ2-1	CASSPDLRIGGQFF
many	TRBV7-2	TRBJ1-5	CASSRTGAQIKSNQPQHF
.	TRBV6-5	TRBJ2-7	CASSYSGGQTSSYEQYF
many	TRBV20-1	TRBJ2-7	CSARRGPYEQYF
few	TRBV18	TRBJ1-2	CASSPPLGGSYGYTF
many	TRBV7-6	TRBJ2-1	CASSLSQWREQFF
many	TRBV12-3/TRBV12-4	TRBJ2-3	CASTRDRGNTDTQYF
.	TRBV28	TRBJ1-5	CASLGYSNQPQHF
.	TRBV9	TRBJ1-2	CASSVVEGSGYTF
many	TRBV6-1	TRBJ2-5	CASSRSRDTRGETQYF
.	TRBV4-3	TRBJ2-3	CASSQDSQRVLTDTQYF